This is a list of T cell receptor beta chains from one sample in a study of OX40 agonist ivuxolimab in advanced cancers. Produced via immunoSEQ multiplex PCR; TCRdb's table is partial and in-frame only. The data show about 22,000 clones, 79% seen once. This material consisted of CD4+ or CD8+ T cells sorted from blood, taken in a trial of the OX40 agonist ivuxolimab. Source of these receptors: an adult with an advanced solid tumor such as melanoma, head and neck, liver or kidney cancer. Each CDR3 is given with its conserved first and last residue. Each record gives: clone size, V gene, J gene, D gene, CDR3 protein, CDR3 DNA. A D gene is named only where the DNA matches it firmly. Expanded clones get a size class; other rows say once, few or many, or leave the size out.

size: .
V: TRBV7-2
J: TRBJ1-5
D: TRBD1
CDR3: CASSSRTGTNQPQHF
DNA: TGTGCCAGCAGCTCCCGGACAGGGACCAATCAGCCCCAGCATTTT

size: few
V: TRBV2
J: TRBJ1-6
D: .
CDR3: CASSERTPGRNSPLHF
DNA: TGTGCCAGCAGTGAAAGGACCCCCGGAAGAAATTCACCCCTCCACTTT

size: .
V: TRBV11-2
J: TRBJ1-5
D: .
CDR3: CASSLEPVVQPQHF
DNA: TGTGCCAGCAGCTTAGAGCCAGTAGTTCAGCCCCAGCATTTT

size: .
V: TRBV30
J: TRBJ2-3
D: TRBD2
CDR3: CAWRGLAGGEDTQYF
DNA: TGTGCCTGGAGAGGATTAGCGGGGGGTGAAGATACGCAGTATTTT

size: .
V: TRBV29-1
J: TRBJ2-3
D: .
CDR3: CSVAGGDQNTDTQYF
DNA: TGCAGCGTTGCCGGGGGCGACCAGAACACAGATACGCAGTATTTT

size: .
V: TRBV2
J: TRBJ1-1
D: .
CDR3: CASSLQGSVGTEAFF
DNA: TGTGCCAGCAGTTTACAGGGTTCTGTGGGCACTGAAGCTTTCTTT

size: .
V: TRBV5-4
J: TRBJ1-2
D: .
CDR3: CASSLAGDRLYGYTF
DNA: TGTGCCAGCAGCTTGGCCGGCGACAGACTCTATGGCTACACCTTC

size: .
V: TRBV7-9
J: TRBJ1-5
D: .
CDR3: CASSFSYSNQPQHF
DNA: TGTGCCAGCAGCTTCAGTTATAGCAATCAGCCCCAGCATTTT

size: .
V: TRBV6-5
J: TRBJ2-7
D: .
CDR3: CASSLTGAYEQYF
DNA: TGTGCCAGCAGTTTGACCGGGGCCTACGAGCAGTACTTC

size: .
V: TRBV6-1
J: TRBJ1-1
D: .
CDR3: CASKILLEAFF
DNA: TGTGCCAGCAAGATCCTCCTTGAAGCTTTCTTT

size: once
V: TRBV29-1
J: TRBJ2-7
D: TRBD2
CDR3: CSVALSGTSYEQYF
DNA: TGCAGCGTTGCTCTTTCCGGGACTAGCTACGAGCAGTACTTC

size: .
V: TRBV19
J: TRBJ1-5
D: TRBD1
CDR3: CASSILDRGDQPQHF
DNA: TGTGCCAGTAGTATACTGGACAGGGGAGACCAGCCCCAGCATTTT

size: .
V: TRBV30
J: TRBJ1-3
D: .
CDR3: CAWHGRSSGNTIYF
DNA: TGTGCCTGGCATGGTAGGAGCTCTGGAAACACCATATATTTT

size: .
V: TRBV7-6
J: TRBJ1-1
D: .
CDR3: CASSLDRNTEAFF
DNA: TGTGCCAGCAGCTTGGACCGGAACACTGAAGCTTTCTTT

size: .
V: TRBV13
J: TRBJ1-1
D: .
CDR3: CASSGDEGTEAFF
DNA: TGTGCCAGCAGCGGCGATGAGGGCACTGAAGCTTTCTTT

size: .
V: TRBV28
J: TRBJ2-5
D: TRBD1
CDR3: CASSFPTGGSGFQETQYF
DNA: TGTGCCAGCAGTTTTCCTACAGGGGGCTCCGGTTTTCAAGAGACCCAGTACTTC

size: .
V: TRBV5-4
J: TRBJ2-3
D: TRBD1
CDR3: CASSPTGQGFTDTQYF
DNA: TGTGCCAGCAGCCCAACGGGACAGGGGTTCACAGATACGCAGTATTTT

size: once
V: TRBV18
J: TRBJ2-7
D: TRBD1
CDR3: CASSPPDPGQGAYEQYF
DNA: TGTGCCAGCTCACCACCTGATCCGGGACAGGGAGCCTACGAGCAGTACTTC

size: few
V: TRBV19
J: TRBJ1-1
D: .
CDR3: CACKTANTEAFF
DNA: TGTGCCTGCAAGACAGCGAACACTGAAGCTTTCTTT

size: .
V: TRBV2
J: TRBJ1-5
D: TRBD1
CDR3: CASSDYRGSREYSNQPQHF
DNA: TGTGCCAGCAGTGATTACAGGGGGTCGAGGGAATATAGCAATCAGCCCCAGCATTTT

size: .
V: TRBV28
J: TRBJ1-2
D: .
CDR3: CASLNSEGNYGYTF
DNA: TGTGCCAGCCTCAATTCAGAGGGCAACTATGGCTACACCTTC

size: .
V: TRBV30
J: TRBJ2-1
D: TRBD1
CDR3: CAYKTGTGDNEQFF
DNA: TGTGCCTACAAAACCGGGACAGGGGACAATGAGCAGTTCTTC

size: .
V: TRBV27
J: TRBJ1-5
D: TRBD1
CDR3: CASSLFPPGQSNQPQHF
DNA: TGTGCCAGCAGTTTGTTTCCTCCGGGACAGTCCAATCAGCCCCAGCATTTT

size: .
V: TRBV19
J: TRBJ1-5
D: .
CDR3: CASSRGHLNQPQHF
DNA: TGTGCCAGTAGTAGGGGCCACCTCAATCAGCCCCAGCATTTT

size: .
V: TRBV5-4
J: TRBJ1-1
D: .
CDR3: CASSPGQNTEAFF
DNA: TGTGCCAGCAGCCCGGGACAGAACACTGAAGCTTTCTTT

size: .
V: TRBV4-1
J: TRBJ2-2
D: TRBD1
CDR3: CASSHLSGGNTGELFF
DNA: TGCGCCAGCAGCCACCTTTCAGGGGGGAACACCGGGGAGCTGTTTTTT

size: .
V: TRBV11-2
J: TRBJ1-6
D: .
CDR3: CASSPTGSSYNSPLHF
DNA: TGTGCCAGCAGCCCTACAGGGAGCTCCTATAATTCACCCCTCCACTTT

size: .
V: TRBV2
J: TRBJ1-2
D: .
CDR3: CASTENYGYTF
DNA: TGTGCCAGCACCGAAAACTATGGCTACACCTTC

size: .
V: TRBV7-8
J: TRBJ2-3
D: .
CDR3: CASSIPPETGATDTQYF
DNA: TGTGCCAGCAGCATCCCGCCCGAGACAGGAGCCACAGATACGCAGTATTTT

size: .
V: TRBV18
J: TRBJ2-5
D: .
CDR3: CASSPAIQETQYF
DNA: TGTGCCAGCTCACCCGCCATCCAAGAGACCCAGTACTTC

size: .
V: TRBV9
J: TRBJ2-7
D: .
CDR3: CASSPWTGSYEQYF
DNA: TGTGCCAGCAGCCCATGGACTGGTTCCTACGAGCAGTACTTC

size: .
V: TRBV7-9
J: TRBJ2-5
D: .
CDR3: CASSSSTRGETQYF
DNA: TGTGCCAGCAGCTCATCGACAAGGGGGGAGACCCAGTACTTC